Listed below are T cell receptor beta chains from one sample, sequenced in a study of cytomegalovirus exposure and HLA in healthy donors. TCRdb's table, derived via immunoSEQ multiplex PCR, lists solely in-frame clones and lacks some. Of 80,000 or so clones in the sample, around three quarters were seen once. The sequencing sample was made of PBMCs. The origin of the receptors is a man aged 40-49 years in good health and CMV-seronegative. The CDR3 runs from the conserved cysteine through the conserved F or W. Fields, in order: J gene, clone size, V gene, D gene, CDR3 DNA, CDR3 protein. The D gene is left open where the match is weak. Part of the rows lack a size; the others show once, few, many or a class for expanded clones.

TRBJ1-6	-	TRBV28	-	TGTGCCAGCAGTTCCGCCCTGCTGATAATTCAGCCCCTCCACTTT	CASSSALLIIQPLHF
TRBJ2-3	-	TRBV7-2	-	TGTGCCAGCAGCCTCGACTCCACAGATACGCAGTATTTT	CASSLDSTDTQYF
TRBJ1-6	-	TRBV5-4	-	TGTGCCAGCAGCGCAGGGGATTCACCCCTCCACTTT	CASSAGDSPLHF
TRBJ1-2	-	TRBV2	-	TGTGCCAGCAGGGCGGACACAAACTATGGCTACACCTTC	CASRADTNYGYTF
TRBJ1-1	-	TRBV11-2	TRBD1	TGTGCCAGCAGCTCAAATGCAGGGGGTTGGACTGAAGCTTTCTTT	CASSSNAGGWTEAFF
TRBJ1-5	-	TRBV6-6	TRBD1	TGTGCCGGGGGACAGGCCTTAAATCAGCCCCAGCATTTT	CAGGQALNQPQHF
TRBJ1-2	-	TRBV30	TRBD1	TGTGCCTGGAGTGCGACAGGGCGCGGCTACACCTTC	CAWSATGRGYTF
TRBJ1-2	once	TRBV2	-	TGTGCCAGCAGTGGCCCAAGCGGCCTCGATGGCTACACCTTC	CASSGPSGLDGYTF
TRBJ1-2	-	TRBV4-3	-	TGCGCCAGCAGCCAAGAGAGCGCGTTAATAGCGGACTATGGCTACACCTTC	CASSQESALIADYGYTF
TRBJ1-5	-	TRBV2	TRBD1	TGTGCCAGCATGCTGACAGGGGGCAATCAGCCCCAGCATTTT	CASMLTGGNQPQHF
TRBJ2-7	once	TRBV5-1	TRBD1	TGCGCCAGCAGCCTAATGGGACAGGGTATGAGCGAGCAGTACTTC	CASSLMGQGMSEQYF
TRBJ1-3	-	TRBV7-6	-	TGTGCCAGCAGTCAGAGACGGGCTGGAAACACCATATATTTT	CASSQRRAGNTIYF
TRBJ2-3	-	TRBV18	TRBD1	TGTGCCAGCTCACCCGGGACAGGGGTGGCAGATACGCAGTATTTT	CASSPGTGVADTQYF
TRBJ1-4	-	TRBV7-3	TRBD1	TGTGCCAGCATCCAGGGGGGCGCAGGCTCAACTAATGAAAAACTGTTTTTT	CASIQGGAGSTNEKLFF
TRBJ1-2	-	TRBV30	TRBD1	TGTGCCTGGGTTCGGACAGGACTTAACTATGGCTACCCCTTC	CAWVRTGLNYGYPF
TRBJ2-3	-	TRBV9	-	TGTGCCAGCAGCGTAGTGGGTGGGGGGTATTTAAGCACAGATACGCAGTATTTT	CASSVVGGGYLSTDTQYF
TRBJ2-2	-	TRBV28	-	TGTGCCAGCACCGTGGTAGCCAACACCGGGGAGCTGTTTTTT	CASTVVANTGELFF
TRBJ1-2	-	TRBV10-2	TRBD1	TGCGCCAGCAGGGGACAGGGAGTGGGGGGCTACACCTTC	CASRGQGVGGYTF
TRBJ2-3	-	TRBV27	TRBD2	TGTGCCAGCAGGCCGGGGACTAGCGGGGGGTGGATAGATACGCAGTATTTT	CASRPGTSGGWIDTQYF
TRBJ1-6	few	TRBV18	TRBD1	TGTGCCAGCTCTCTCGGACAGGGGGCGTTACATAATTCACCCCTCCACTTT	CASSLGQGALHNSPLHF
TRBJ1-5	-	TRBV5-1	TRBD1	TGCGCCAGCAGCCCCGGAGGTGGGACAGACAATCAGCCCCAGCATTTT	CASSPGGGTDNQPQHF
TRBJ2-7	-	TRBV30	-	TGTGCCTGGTCACAGGGCTACGAGCAGTACTTC	CAWSQGYEQYF
TRBJ2-5	once	TRBV7-2	TRBD2	TGTGCCAGCAGCTTAGCGCTTTTGCGGGGGGGCTCAGAGACCCAGTACTTC	CASSLALLRGGSETQYF
TRBJ2-3	-	TRBV4-2	TRBD2	TGTGCCAGCAGAATGATAGCGGGGGGGCCAGATACGCAGTATTTT	CASRMIAGGPDTQYF
TRBJ1-4	-	TRBV5-1	TRBD1	TGCGCCAGCAGCTTGGCACTGACAGGGAACGAAAAACTGTTTTTT	CASSLALTGNEKLFF
TRBJ1-1	-	TRBV27	-	TGTGCCAGCAGACCTAATAACAGGGATTGGACTGAAGCTTTCTTT	CASRPNNRDWTEAFF
TRBJ1-3	-	TRBV7-9	-	TGTGCCAGCAGCTTTTTCTACTCTGGAAACACCATATATTTT	CASSFFYSGNTIYF
TRBJ2-5	-	TRBV2	-	TGTGCCAGCAGTGGGTCGGGGGTTCAAGAGACCCAGTACTTC	CASSGSGVQETQYF
TRBJ1-5	-	TRBV4-2	-	TGTGCCAGCAGCCAAGATCAGGGAAGGGGCAATCAGCCCCAGCATTTT	CASSQDQGRGNQPQHF
TRBJ1-4	-	TRBV11-2	-	TGTGCCAGCAGCTTAAGGGGGGGAAATGAAAAACTGTTTTTT	CASSLRGGNEKLFF
TRBJ1-5	few	TRBV7-3	-	TGTGCCAGCAGCTCCCGAGATCAGCCCCAGCATTTT	CASSSRDQPQHF
TRBJ2-1	-	TRBV10-1	-	TGCGCCAGCAGTCGCCAGGGAAATGAGCAGTTCTTC	CASSRQGNEQFF
TRBJ2-7	-	TRBV7-3	TRBD1	TGTGCCAGCAGCCAGGACAGGGGCTCCTACGAGCAGTACTTC	CASSQDRGSYEQYF
TRBJ2-3	-	TRBV5-4	TRBD1	TGTGCCAGCAGCTCGAGACAGGGGAGTACAGATACGCAGTATTTT	CASSSRQGSTDTQYF
TRBJ2-7	few	TRBV7-2	TRBD1	TGTGCCAGCAGCCCTAGGACAGGGGGCAACTACGAGCAGTACTTC	CASSPRTGGNYEQYF
TRBJ2-1	-	TRBV29-1	TRBD1	TGCAGCCCCTCCCTCAGGGGGCATGAGCAGTTCTTC	CSPSLRGHEQFF
TRBJ2-7	few	TRBV18	-	TGTGCCAGCTCACCAAATGGAGTATACGAGCAGTACTTC	CASSPNGVYEQYF
TRBJ2-1	-	TRBV6-1	-	TGTGCCAGCAGGAGCCCCACGGGGGGCCACAATGAGCAGTTCTTC	CASRSPTGGHNEQFF
TRBJ2-2	-	TRBV5-1	-	TGCGCCAGCAGCTTCAGGGTTAACACCGGGGAGCTGTTTTTT	CASSFRVNTGELFF
TRBJ2-3	-	TRBV25-1	TRBD2	TGTGCCAGCAGTGTGCGACTAGCGGGGACCTTAGATACGCAGTATTTT	CASSVRLAGTLDTQYF
TRBJ2-7	-	TRBV11-2	TRBD2	TGTGCCAGCAGCCAGGGACTAGCGGGGGGCTCCTACGAGCAGTACTTC	CASSQGLAGGSYEQYF
TRBJ2-6	few	TRBV18	-	TGTGCCAGCTCCTGGGACACCGACCCCTCTGGGGCCAACGTCCTGACTTTC	CASSWDTDPSGANVLTF
TRBJ1-1	-	TRBV9	-	TGTGCCAGCAGCGCCGTTGGGGGACAAGTGGGCACTGAAGCTTTCTTT	CASSAVGGQVGTEAFF
TRBJ2-3	-	TRBV18	TRBD1	TGTGCCAGCTCCGGACAGGTTAACACAGATACGCAGTATTTT	CASSGQVNTDTQYF
TRBJ2-7	-	TRBV10-3	-	TGTGCCATCAGTGAGGTTCGAGCGTCTAGAGACGAGCAGTACTTC	CAISEVRASRDEQYF
TRBJ2-1	-	TRBV7-3	-	TGTGCCAGCAGTTCGGTCCCCAGGGCCCATGAGCAGTTCTTC	CASSSVPRAHEQFF
TRBJ2-5	-	TRBV9	-	TGTGCCAGCAGCTCCCACGGGGGGCGGGAGACCCAGTACTTC	CASSSHGGRETQYF
TRBJ1-2	-	TRBV5-1	TRBD1	TGCGCCAGCAGCGAGAACAGGGGGCGGAACTATGGCTACACCTTC	CASSENRGRNYGYTF
TRBJ2-5	-	TRBV27	TRBD2	TGTGCCAGCAGTTTACGACTAGCCAGGAAACAAGAGACCCAGTACTTC	CASSLRLARKQETQYF
TRBJ2-7	-	TRBV2	-	TGTGCCAGCAAAGAGAGACTACTCTACGAGCAGTACTTC	CASKERLLYEQYF
TRBJ2-4	-	TRBV7-2	TRBD2	TGTGCCAGCAGCTTAGCCAGCGGGGGGGCCTCAAACATTCAGTACTTC	CASSLASGGASNIQYF
TRBJ1-6	-	TRBV21-1	-	TGTGCCAGCCGGGACAGGGAATCACCCCTCCACTTT	CASRDRESPLHF
TRBJ2-2	few	TRBV7-6	-	TGTGCCAGCAGCGCCGGACAACAGACCGGGGAGCTGTTTTTT	CASSAGQQTGELFF
TRBJ1-1	-	TRBV2	TRBD1	TGTGCCAGCAGCCAACGACAGGGGGCTGTGTTCACTGAAGCTTTCTTT	CASSQRQGAVFTEAFF
TRBJ2-5	-	TRBV9	-	TGTGCCAGCAGCTACTTAGGAGGAAAAGAGACCCAGTACTTC	CASSYLGGKETQYF
TRBJ1-2	-	TRBV6-5	TRBD1	TGTGCCAGCAGTATTACAGGGGCCCTAAACTATGGCTACACCTTC	CASSITGALNYGYTF
TRBJ1-2	-	TRBV16	-	TGTGCCAGCCGCTCGGGCAGGGCGGTAACTAACTATGGCTACACCTTC	CASRSGRAVTNYGYTF